Each of the 27 T cell receptor beta chains below was sequenced from the same sample in a study of blood T cell repertoires in COVID-19. Measured with immunoSEQ multiplex PCR; TCRdb has only the in-frame clones, and not every one. In the table there are about 250,000 clones, around 84% of which are singletons. The sequencing input was PBMCs or T cells enriched from blood (not recorded which). The receptors shown here come from a man aged 40-55 years who had recovered from COVID-19.

CDR3 nucleotides: TGTGCCTGGAGTCCAACTAGCGGGGCTAAATCTAGCACAGATACGCAGTATTTT. It codes for CAWSPTSGAKSSTDTQYF. The chain employs TRBV30 and TRBJ2-3; TRBD2 matches at 10 bases. Germline assignment: CDR1 GTSNPN and CDR2 SVGIG (reference sequence). This CDR3 is built from 18 residues. J was trimmed by 0 bases and V by 2 bases; bases with no gene match: 11.

V and J are TRBV10-3 and TRBJ2-5; 8 bases fit TRBD1. This CDR3 has 15 amino acids. The junction had 6 bases not matched to a gene; V was cut back by 4 bases and J by 2 bases. The germline V gene has CDR1 ENHRY and CDR2 SYGVKD. CDR3 in amino acids: CAISVGQGRQETQYF. As DNA, the CDR3 is TGTGCCATCAGTGTTGGACAGGGACGACAAGAGACCCAGTACTTC.

This chain connects TRBV6-5 to TRBJ1-2, with 7 bases that match TRBD1. The germline CDR1 and CDR2 sequences are MNHEY and SVGAGI. CDR3 length: 12 amino acids. Trimming removed 6 bases from V and 8 bases from J; junction bases left unmatched: 6. The CDR3 nucleotides read TGTGCCAGCAGCGGCAGGGGGATAGGCTACACCTTC. This codes for CASSGRGIGYTF.

The J gene is TRBJ2-7, the V gene TRBV7-6; D unresolved. Trimming left V 0 bases short and J 1 base short, with 4 bases between. From germline, CDR1 is SGHVS and CDR2 FNYEAQ. The CDR3 has 13 residues. The chain's CDR3 is CASSLASSYEQYF. The CDR3 DNA reads as TGTGCCAGCAGCTTAGCGAGTTCCTACGAGCAGTACTTC.

This rearrangement joins TRBV14 to TRBJ2-3; 11 positions match TRBD2. There are 14 residues in the CDR3. Per the germline V gene, CDR1 is SGHDN and CDR2 is FVKESK. Unmatched junction bases numbered 7, after V lost 5 bases and J lost 9 bases. The CDR3 sequence: CASSFLAGGGTQYF. The CDR3 DNA reads TGTGCCAGCAGCTTCCTAGCGGGAGGTGGGACGCAGTATTTT.

The gene calls are TRBV16 and TRBJ2-7, with 7 bases fitting TRBD1. The J segment lost 1 base and the V segment lost 2 bases, leaving 8 bases of the junction unmatched. The CDR3 consists of 16 residues. Germline CDR1 is KGHSY and CDR2 is FQNENV. CDR3 nucleotide sequence: TGTGCCAGCAGCCAAACCGTCCCGGGACAGTCCTACGAGCAGTACTTC. Translation: CASSQTVPGQSYEQYF.

The chain is built from TRBV10-3 and TRBJ1-6; D remains unclear. CDR3 length: 14 residues. V lost 6 bases, J lost 6 bases, and 12 bases lay in between. The germline V gene has CDR1 ENHRY and CDR2 SYGVKD. The CDR3 nucleotides read TGTGCCATCAGCCCGTCCGGCGGTAATTCACCCCTCCACTTT. Residues: CAISPSGGNSPLHF.

This chain connects TRBV28 to TRBJ1-1; TRBD1 is a possible D gene (5 bases). The CDR3 contains 11 residues. The ends were cut back, 6 bases at V and 11 bases at J, with 13 bases in the middle. CDR1 and CDR2 (germline): MDHEN, SYDVKM. CDR3 region: CASRGRGLAFF. The CDR3 DNA sequence: TGTGCCAGCAGGGGCCGGGGGTTGGCTTTCTTT.

Only a few counts were recorded for this clone. CDR3 nucleotide sequence: TGCGCCAGCAGTCGTAGACAGGGGGACTGTGGCTACACCTTC. The encoded protein is CASSRRQGDCGYTF. The chain employs TRBV23-1 and TRBJ1-2, with TRBD1 matching 9 bases. TRBV23-1 carries the ORF label, with uncertain function. There are 14 residues in the CDR3. V lost 4 bases to trimming and J lost 7 bases; unmatched junction nucleotides: 7.

This clone was detected a few times. The rearrangement uses TRBV14 and TRBJ2-1; 9 nucleotides match TRBD2. Germline trimming cut 10 bases from V and 0 bases from J; bases unmatched to any gene: 16. Per the germline V gene, CDR1 is SGHDN and CDR2 is FVKESK. The CDR3 has 18 residues. As DNA, the CDR3 is TGTGCCACCTCGGAAACTAGCGGGTGGAAAAGCTCCTACAATGAGCAGTTCTTC. It encodes CATSETSGWKSSYNEQFF.

The chain has TRBV4-1 and TRBJ2-1; 11 bases line up with TRBD2. Germline trimming cut 2 bases from V and 4 bases from J; bases unmatched to any gene: 4. The CDR3 is 16 amino acids. Germline V gene data show CDR1 as MGHRA and CDR2 as YSYEKL. CDR3 in DNA: TGCGCCAGCAGCCAATATCCTAGCGGGGGGTACAATGAGCAGTTCTTC. Residues: CASSQYPSGGYNEQFF.

V gene TRBV2 combines with J gene TRBJ2-6, with 10 bases fitting TRBD1. CDR3 length: 18 residues. Unmatched junction bases numbered 9, after V lost 6 bases and J lost 1 base. Germline CDR1 reads SNHLY; CDR2 reads FYNNEI. The CDR3 sequence: CASRRWGQGTSGANVLTF. CDR3 bases: TGTGCCAGCAGGCGTTGGGGACAGGGGACATCTGGGGCCAACGTCCTGACTTTC.

The chain links TRBV27 to TRBJ2-7; D is possibly TRBD1 (6 bases). V lost 2 bases, J lost 2 bases, and 16 bases lay in between. Germline V gene sequence: CDR1 MNHEY, CDR2 SMNVEV (reference sequence). This CDR3 is 16 amino acids long. In DNA form, the CDR3 reads TGTGCCAGCAGTTTAAAATCGGCGGCAGGGGCCTACGAGCAGTACTTC. It specifies CASSLKSAAGAYEQYF.

The chain uses TRBV9 and TRBJ1-2; possible D gene TRBD1, 5 bases. The CDR3 has 13 amino acids. Germline CDR1 reads SGDLS; CDR2 reads YYNGEE. V was clipped by 4 bases and J by 6 bases, with 13 bases between them. The CDR3 reads CASSLGGGDGYTF. CDR3 sequence (DNA): TGTGCCAGCAGCTTAGGCGGGGGTGATGGCTACACCTTC.

This clone has a single count. This sequence joins TRBV5-1 and TRBJ1-4; 7 nucleotides line up with TRBD1. With 9 bases clipped from V and 5 bases from J, the junction kept 10 bases outside the gene matches. Germline CDR1 and CDR2: SGHRS and YFSETQ. The CDR3 runs to 14 residues. Written as DNA, the CDR3 is TGCGCCAACTCATACAGGGGCGAAAATGAAAAACTGTTTTTT. Its protein is CANSYRGENEKLFF. The full variable domain, with the rest looked up from reference TRBV5-1 and TRBJ1-4, is KAGVTQTPRYLIKTRGQQVTLSCSPISGHRSVSWYQQTPGQGLQFLFEYFSETQRNKGNFPGRFSGRQFSNSRSEMNVSTLELGDSALYLCANSYRGENEKLFFGSGTQLSVL.

The rearrangement uses TRBV6-5 and TRBJ2-5; 14 bases are shared with TRBD2. Germline V gene lookup returns CDR1 MNHEY and CDR2 SVGAGI. The CDR3 has 15 amino acids. The ends lost 6 bases at V and 5 bases at J; junction bases unmatched: 5. CDR3 in amino acids: CASRGTSGGEETQYF. The CDR3 nucleotides read TGTGCCAGCAGGGGGACTAGCGGGGGTGAGGAGACCCAGTACTTC.

The rearrangement links TRBV7-9 to TRBJ2-3; D possibly corresponds to TRBD1 (5 bases). Trimming shortened V by 1 base and J by 2 bases, and 13 bases separated the two germline ends. CDR3 length equals 16 residues. CDR1 is SEHNR and CDR2 is FQNEAQ in the germline V gene (reference sequence). The CDR3 nucleotides read TGTGCCAGCAGCTTAGTAGGGGCGCCGGACACAGATACGCAGTATTTT. Its translation is CASSLVGAPDTDTQYF.

The chain recombines TRBV28 with TRBJ2-5; no definite D call. Germline V gene lookup returns CDR1 MDHEN and CDR2 SYDVKM. V lost 3 bases to trimming and J lost 2 bases, with 4 bases between them. The CDR3 sequence is 12 residues long. CDR3 sequence: CASSLLQETQYF. As DNA, the CDR3 is TGTGCCAGCAGTTTGCTACAAGAGACCCAGTACTTC.

The chain couples TRBV25-1 to TRBJ2-1, with D unclear. V lost 0 bases and J 6 bases, leaving 9 bases between the germline ends. CDR1 and CDR2 (germline): MGHDK, SYGVNS. The CDR3 has 14 residues. This CDR3 reads CASSEYLDFNEQFF. The CDR3 DNA sequence: TGTGCCAGCAGTGAATATCTAGACTTCAATGAGCAGTTCTTC.

The chain employs TRBV6-1 and TRBJ2-2; TRBD1 aligns across 10 bases. The CDR3 extends over 19 amino acids. Germline V lookup: CDR1 MNHNS, CDR2 SASEGT. J gave up 1 base and V 4 bases, and 12 bases lay outside the gene matches. CDR3 bases: TGTGCCAGCAGTGCGAGTACCGGGACAGGGGCGGTGAACACCGGGGAGCTGTTTTTT. It translates to CASSASTGTGAVNTGELFF.

Points on this clone: One end of the junction fails to match germline, which may point to a read error. This sequence joins TRBV4-1 and TRBJ2-7; TRBD2 matches at 10 bases. Germline CDR1 is MGHRA and CDR2 is YSYEKL. CDR3 length: 15 residues. The CDR3 protein is CASSKDSGGKHEQYF. CDR3 bases: TGCGCCAGCAGCAAAGATAGCGGGGGGAAACACGAGCAGTACTTC.

This clone has only one observation. One end of the junction is discordant with germline, which a read error may explain. This sequence joins TRBV7-7 and TRBJ2-3; possibly TRBD1 for D (5 bases). CDR1 and CDR2 (germline): SSHAT, FNYEAQ (reference sequence). This CDR3 is built from 15 residues. The CDR3 spells CASSPGQGHTDTQYF. The CDR3 DNA reads as TGTGCTAGCAGCCCCGGGCAGGGCCACACAGATACGCAGTATTTT.

The chain has TRBV13 and TRBJ2-7; 9 bases map to TRBD1. The CDR3 is 17 residues long. Germline CDR1 reads PRHDT; CDR2 reads FYEKMQ (reference sequence). V dropped 4 bases and J dropped 4; count of bases not matched to a gene: 14. CDR3 residues: CASSYTRGDRVFYEQYF. DNA of the CDR3: TGTGCCAGCAGCTACACAAGGGGGGACAGGGTATTTTACGAGCAGTACTTC.

This clone was found a few times. V and J are TRBV5-6 and TRBJ1-1, with D possibly TRBD1 on 5 matching bases. This CDR3 spans 13 amino acids. V lost 4 bases and J 1 base, leaving 8 bases between the germline ends. CDR1 and CDR2 from the germline V gene are SGHDT and YYEEEE. CDR3 amino acids: CASSPTGNTEAFF. The CDR3 DNA sequence: TGTGCCAGCAGCCCCACAGGGAACACTGAAGCTTTCTTT.

The chain joins TRBV6-6 to TRBJ1-1; D may be TRBD1 (5 bases). The V end lost 4 bases, the J end lost 6 bases, and 15 bases lay between the germline ends. CDR1 is MNHNY, CDR2 SVGAGI, per germline (reference sequence). The CDR3 has 14 residues. CDR3 sequence: CASSSGGGLAEAFF. The DNA for the CDR3 is TGTGCCAGCAGTTCCGGGGGAGGTTTGGCTGAAGCTTTCTTT.

This chain links TRBV19 with TRBJ2-3; D is perhaps TRBD2 (6 bases). Trimming removed 5 bases at V and 0 bases at J, with 9 bases between. This CDR3 contains 14 residues. Per germline, CDR1 LNHDA and CDR2 SQIVND (reference sequence). CDR3 in amino acids: CASSVTRSTDTQYF. The CDR3 DNA follows: TGTGCCAGTAGTGTGACTAGAAGCACAGATACGCAGTATTTT.

This chain joins TRBV2 and TRBJ2-5; unclear D gene. The CDR3 runs 15 residues. Germline CDR1 is SNHLY and CDR2 is FYNNEI. V was trimmed by 1 base and J by 4 bases, leaving 13 bases between them. CDR3 protein: CASSEVQTRGETQYF. CDR3 coding DNA: TGTGCCAGCAGTGAAGTTCAAACCCGCGGAGAGACCCAGTACTTC.